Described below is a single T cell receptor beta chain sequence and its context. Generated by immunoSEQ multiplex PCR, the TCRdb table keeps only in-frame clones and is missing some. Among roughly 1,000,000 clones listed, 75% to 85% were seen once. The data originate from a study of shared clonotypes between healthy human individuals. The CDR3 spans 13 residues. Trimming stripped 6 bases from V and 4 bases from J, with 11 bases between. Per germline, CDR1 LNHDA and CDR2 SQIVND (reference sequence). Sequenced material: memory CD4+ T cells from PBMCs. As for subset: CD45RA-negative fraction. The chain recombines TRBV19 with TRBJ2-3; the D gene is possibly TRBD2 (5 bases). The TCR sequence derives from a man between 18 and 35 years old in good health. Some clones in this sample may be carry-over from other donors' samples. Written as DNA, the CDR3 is TGTGCCAGTAGCCCGAACGGGGCAGATACGCAGTATTTT. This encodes CASSPNGADTQYF.